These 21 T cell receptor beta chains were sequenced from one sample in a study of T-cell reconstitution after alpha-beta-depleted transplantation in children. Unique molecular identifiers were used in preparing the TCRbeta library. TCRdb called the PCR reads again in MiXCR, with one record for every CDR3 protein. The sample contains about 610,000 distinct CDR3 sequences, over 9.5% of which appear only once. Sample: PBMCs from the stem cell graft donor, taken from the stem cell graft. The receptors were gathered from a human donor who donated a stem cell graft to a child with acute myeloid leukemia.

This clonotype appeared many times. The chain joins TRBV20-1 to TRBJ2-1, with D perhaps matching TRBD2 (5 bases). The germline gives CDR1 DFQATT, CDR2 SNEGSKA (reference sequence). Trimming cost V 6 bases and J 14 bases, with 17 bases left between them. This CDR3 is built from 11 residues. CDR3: CSATRSERKFF. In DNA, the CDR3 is TGCAGTGCAACCCGGTCCGAGCGGAAGTTCTTC.

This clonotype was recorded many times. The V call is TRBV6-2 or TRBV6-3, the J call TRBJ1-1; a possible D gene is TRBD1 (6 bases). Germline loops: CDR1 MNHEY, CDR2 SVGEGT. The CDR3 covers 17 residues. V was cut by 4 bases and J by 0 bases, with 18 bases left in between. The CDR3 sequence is CASSSGHNQGLNTEAFF. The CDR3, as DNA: TGTGCCAGCAGTTCGGGACACAATCAGGGGTTGAACACTGAAGCTTTCTTT.

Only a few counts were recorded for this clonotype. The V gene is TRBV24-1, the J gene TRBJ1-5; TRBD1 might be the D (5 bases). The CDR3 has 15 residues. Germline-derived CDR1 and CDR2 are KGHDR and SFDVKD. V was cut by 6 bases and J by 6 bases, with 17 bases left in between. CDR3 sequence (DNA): TGTGCCACCAGTCCGGGGTCCCCGGGGGGTCAGCCCCAGCATTTT. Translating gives CATSPGSPGGQPQHF.

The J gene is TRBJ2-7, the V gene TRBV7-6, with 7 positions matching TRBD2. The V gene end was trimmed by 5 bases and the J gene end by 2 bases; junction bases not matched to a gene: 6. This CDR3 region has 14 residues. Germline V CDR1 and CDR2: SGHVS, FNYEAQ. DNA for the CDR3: TGTGCCAGCAGCCCCCCTAGCGGAACCTACGAGCAGTACTTC. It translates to CASSPPSGTYEQYF. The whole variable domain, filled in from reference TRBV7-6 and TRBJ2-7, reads GAGVSQSPRYKVTKRGQDVALRCDPISGHVSLYWYRQALGQGPEFLTYFNYEAQQDKSGLPNDRFSAERPEGSISTLTIQRTEQRDSAMYRCASSPPSGTYEQYFGPGTRLTVT.

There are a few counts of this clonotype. This CDR3 reads CASSQVGSTSTVYSNQPQHF. DNA for the CDR3: TGTGCCAGCAGCCAAGTGGGGTCCACGTCCACCGTCTATAGCAATCAGCCCCAGCATTTT. This rearrangement joins TRBV3-1 to TRBJ1-5; D is ambiguous. Germline V gene lookup returns CDR1 LGHDT and CDR2 YNNKEL (reference sequence). Trimming stripped 1 base from V and 0 bases from J, with 22 bases between. There are 20 residues in the CDR3.

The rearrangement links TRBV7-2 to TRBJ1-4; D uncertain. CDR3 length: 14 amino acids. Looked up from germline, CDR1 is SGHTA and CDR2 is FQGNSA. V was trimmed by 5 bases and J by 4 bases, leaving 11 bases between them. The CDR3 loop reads CASSPSWGNEKLFF. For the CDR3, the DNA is TGTGCCAGCAGCCCTTCATGGGGTAATGAAAAACTGTTTTTT.

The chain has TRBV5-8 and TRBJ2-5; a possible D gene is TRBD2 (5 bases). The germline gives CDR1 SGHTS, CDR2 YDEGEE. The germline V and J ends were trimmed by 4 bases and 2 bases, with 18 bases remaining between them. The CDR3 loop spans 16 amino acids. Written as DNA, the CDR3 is TGTGCCAGCAGCAAAGGACTGACTGTTACTCAAGAGACCCAGTACTTC. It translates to CASSKGLTVTQETQYF.

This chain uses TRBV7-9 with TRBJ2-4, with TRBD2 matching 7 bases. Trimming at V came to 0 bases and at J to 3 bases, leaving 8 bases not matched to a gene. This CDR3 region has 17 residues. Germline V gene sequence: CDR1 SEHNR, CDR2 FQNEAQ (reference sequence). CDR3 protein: CASSLATGGAGKNIQYF. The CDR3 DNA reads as TGTGCCAGCAGCTTAGCTACGGGAGGAGCAGGCAAAAACATTCAGTACTTC.

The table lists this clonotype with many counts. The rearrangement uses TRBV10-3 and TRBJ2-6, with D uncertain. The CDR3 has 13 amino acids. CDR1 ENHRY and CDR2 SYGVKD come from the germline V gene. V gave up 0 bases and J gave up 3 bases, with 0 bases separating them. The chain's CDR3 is CAISESGANVLTF. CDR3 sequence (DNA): TGTGCCATCAGTGAGTCTGGGGCCAACGTCCTGACTTTC.

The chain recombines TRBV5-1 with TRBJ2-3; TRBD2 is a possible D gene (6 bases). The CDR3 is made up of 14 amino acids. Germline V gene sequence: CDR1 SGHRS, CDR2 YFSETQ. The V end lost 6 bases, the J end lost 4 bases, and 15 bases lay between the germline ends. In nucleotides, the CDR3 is TGCGCCAGCACCTCTCCGCGGGAAGCAGATACGCAGTATTTT. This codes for CASTSPREADTQYF.

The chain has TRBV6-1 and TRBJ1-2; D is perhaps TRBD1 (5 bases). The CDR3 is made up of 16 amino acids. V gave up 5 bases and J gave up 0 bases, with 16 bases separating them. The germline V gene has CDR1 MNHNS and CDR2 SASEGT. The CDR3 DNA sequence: TGTGCCAGCAGTCGTTCCGGACAATTAGCTAACTATGGCTACACCTTC. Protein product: CASSRSGQLANYGYTF.

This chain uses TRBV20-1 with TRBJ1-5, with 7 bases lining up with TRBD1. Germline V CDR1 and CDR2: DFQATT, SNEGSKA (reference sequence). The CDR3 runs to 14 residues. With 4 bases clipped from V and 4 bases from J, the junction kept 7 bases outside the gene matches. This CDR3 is CSATTGRVNQPQHF. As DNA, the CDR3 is TGCAGTGCTACGACAGGGAGGGTGAATCAGCCCCAGCATTTT.

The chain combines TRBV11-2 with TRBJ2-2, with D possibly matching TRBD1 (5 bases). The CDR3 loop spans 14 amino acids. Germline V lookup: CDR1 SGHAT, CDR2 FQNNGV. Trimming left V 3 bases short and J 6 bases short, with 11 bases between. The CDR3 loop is CASSLGLLPGELFF. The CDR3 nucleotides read TGTGCCAGCAGCTTGGGGCTCTTACCCGGGGAGCTGTTTTTT.

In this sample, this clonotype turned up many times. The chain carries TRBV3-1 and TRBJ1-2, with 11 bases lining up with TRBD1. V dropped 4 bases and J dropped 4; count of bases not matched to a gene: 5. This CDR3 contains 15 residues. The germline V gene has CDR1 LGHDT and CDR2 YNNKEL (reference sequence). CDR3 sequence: CASSPGGTGGYGYTF. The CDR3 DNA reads TGTGCCAGCAGCCCGGGGGGGACAGGGGGCTATGGCTACACCTTC. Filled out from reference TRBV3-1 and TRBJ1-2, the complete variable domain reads DTAVSQTPKYLVTQMGNDKSIKCEQNLGHDTMYWYKQDSKKFLKIMFSYNNKELIINETVPNRFSPKSPDKAHLNLHINSLELGDSAVYFCASSPGGTGGYGYTFGSGTRLTVV.

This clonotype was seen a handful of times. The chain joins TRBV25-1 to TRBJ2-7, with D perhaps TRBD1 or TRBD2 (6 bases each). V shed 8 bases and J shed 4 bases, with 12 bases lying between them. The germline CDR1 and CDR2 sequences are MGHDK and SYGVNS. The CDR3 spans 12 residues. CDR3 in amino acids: CASGGTLYEQYF. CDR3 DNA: TGTGCCAGCGGGGGGACATTATACGAGCAGTACTTC.

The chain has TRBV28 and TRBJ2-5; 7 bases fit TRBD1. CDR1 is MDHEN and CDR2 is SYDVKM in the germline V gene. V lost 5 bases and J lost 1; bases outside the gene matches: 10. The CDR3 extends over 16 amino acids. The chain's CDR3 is CASSPRQGEGQETQYF. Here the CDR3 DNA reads TGTGCCAGCAGTCCCCGACAGGGTGAGGGCCAAGAGACCCAGTACTTC.

CDR3 amino acids: CASSLSLAPYEQYF. The CDR3 nucleotides read TGTGCCAGCAGTTTATCTCTCGCCCCCTACGAGCAGTACTTC. The genes are TRBV28 and TRBJ2-7; no clear D gene. The CDR3 is 14 amino acids. CDR1 MDHEN and CDR2 SYDVKM come from the germline V gene. The ends were cut back, 1 base at V and 2 bases at J, with 9 bases in the middle.

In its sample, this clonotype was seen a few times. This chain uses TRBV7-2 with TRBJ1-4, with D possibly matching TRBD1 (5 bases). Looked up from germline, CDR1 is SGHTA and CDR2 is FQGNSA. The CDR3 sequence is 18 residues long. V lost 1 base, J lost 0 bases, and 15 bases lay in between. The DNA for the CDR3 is TGTGCCAGCAGCTTAGGCAAGGGGATACCTGCAACTAATGAAAAACTGTTTTTT. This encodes CASSLGKGIPATNEKLFF.

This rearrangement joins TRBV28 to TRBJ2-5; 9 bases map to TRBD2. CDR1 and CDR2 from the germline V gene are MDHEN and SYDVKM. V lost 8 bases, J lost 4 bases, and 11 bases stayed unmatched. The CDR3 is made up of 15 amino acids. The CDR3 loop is CASLAGTLGLETQYF. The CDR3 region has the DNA TGTGCCAGCCTAGCGGGAACTCTTGGGTTAGAGACCCAGTACTTC.

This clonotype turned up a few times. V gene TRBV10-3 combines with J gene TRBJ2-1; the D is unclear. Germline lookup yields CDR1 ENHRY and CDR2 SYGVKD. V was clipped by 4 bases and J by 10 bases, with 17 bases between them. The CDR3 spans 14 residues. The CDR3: CAISAWRDPSEQFF. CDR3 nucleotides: TGTGCCATCAGTGCGTGGAGAGATCCTTCCGAGCAGTTCTTC.

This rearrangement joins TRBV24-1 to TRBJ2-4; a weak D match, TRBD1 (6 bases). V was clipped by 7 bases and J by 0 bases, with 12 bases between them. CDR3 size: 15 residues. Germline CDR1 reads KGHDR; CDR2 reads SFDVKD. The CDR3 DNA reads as TGTGCCACCAGCGGAACGGACAGAGCCAAAAACATTCAGTACTTC. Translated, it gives CATSGTDRAKNIQYF.